The 32 T cell receptor beta chains in this list originate from one sample, sequenced in a study of chronic HIV infection and antiretroviral therapy. TCRdb re-called the 5' RACE reads with MiXCR, one entry per CDR3 protein. This sample yields about 48,000 distinct CDR3 sequences, of which about 19% are seen a single time; approximately 3% belongs to the top ten. The sequenced sample was peripheral blood. These receptors were collected from an adult who had HIV and had not received antiretroviral therapy, or was an uninfected healthy control (not recorded which).

This clonotype was seen more than once but under ten times. CDR3 protein: CASSYGNSGQETQYF. In DNA form, the CDR3 reads TGTGCCAGCAGTTACGGGAATAGCGGCCAAGAGACCCAGTACTTC. The rearrangement joins TRBV6-5 to TRBJ2-5, with TRBD2 as a possible D gene (6 bases). CDR3 length: 15 amino acids. Germline V gene data show CDR1 as MNHEY and CDR2 as SVGAGI. V lost 2 bases and J 1 base, leaving 11 bases between the germline ends.

This chain links TRBV13 with TRBJ2-2; TRBD2 might be the D (6 bases). The ends were cut back, 0 bases at V and 1 base at J, with 9 bases in the middle. Germline V CDR1 and CDR2: PRHDT, FYEKMQ (reference sequence). The CDR3 loop spans 16 amino acids. The CDR3 region has the DNA TGTGCCAGCAGCTTAGGTGTTAGCGGGAACACCGGGGAGCTGTTTTTT. Residues: CASSLGVSGNTGELFF.

This clonotype occurred a few times. This sequence joins TRBV5-4 and TRBJ1-1; D is undetermined. The CDR3 sequence is 17 residues long. V lost 1 base, J lost 2 bases, and 18 bases lay in between. The germline gives CDR1 SGHNT, CDR2 YYREEE (reference sequence). The chain's CDR3 is CASSLSGKAAYNTEAFF. CDR3 in DNA: TGTGCCAGCAGCTTGTCTGGAAAGGCAGCTTATAACACTGAAGCTTTCTTT.

The rearrangement uses TRBV6-5 and TRBJ1-1, with D tentatively TRBD1 (6 bases). Trimming cost V 5 bases and J 5 bases, with 18 bases left between them. CDR1 and CDR2 (germline): MNHEY, SVGAGI. The CDR3 spans 15 residues. The CDR3 DNA reads TGTGCCAGCAGTGACCTGGGGGGGGCGAAAACTGAAGCTTTCTTT. This translates into CASSDLGGAKTEAFF.

The chain uses TRBV28 and TRBJ2-3; possibly TRBD2 for D (5 bases). This CDR3 has 14 residues. Germline loops: CDR1 MDHEN, CDR2 SYDVKM. The V and J ends lost 3 bases and 8 bases respectively, with 15 bases between them. Here the CDR3 reads CASSFRERKSTQYF. CDR3 sequence (DNA): TGTGCCAGCAGTTTTAGGGAGAGGAAGTCTACGCAGTATTTT.

Only a few counts were recorded for this clonotype. The chain is built from TRBV5-5 and TRBJ1-2; the match to TRBD1 covers 7 bases. CDR3 size: 16 residues. Per the germline V gene, CDR1 is SGHKS and CDR2 is YYEKEE (reference sequence). With 0 bases clipped from V and 0 bases from J, the junction kept 5 bases outside the gene matches. CDR3 coding DNA: TGTGCCAGCAGCTTGGCTCCGACAGGGACTAACTATGGCTACACCTTC. It translates to CASSLAPTGTNYGYTF.

The chain's CDR3 is CASSETAGTDTQYF. The CDR3 DNA follows: TGCGCCAGCAGTGAAACGGCCGGCACAGATACGCAGTATTTT. The chain has TRBV10-1 and TRBJ2-3; D gene ambiguous. The CDR3 sequence is 14 residues long. Germline-derived CDR1 and CDR2 are WNHNN and SYGVQD (reference sequence). V was cut by 3 bases and J by 1 base, with 8 bases left in between.

The V and J genes are TRBV19 and TRBJ2-3; no definite D call. This CDR3 spans 14 amino acids. Germline loops: CDR1 LNHDA, CDR2 SQIVND (reference sequence). V lost 3 bases and J lost 3, with 10 bases in between. Here the CDR3 DNA reads TGTGCCAGTAGTATGAGGTGGAAGACAGATACGCAGTATTTT. Translating gives CASSMRWKTDTQYF.

This clonotype was counted between two and nine times. The chain links TRBV28 to TRBJ1-5; D is perhaps TRBD1 (6 bases). CDR1 and CDR2 (germline): MDHEN, SYDVKM. The CDR3 runs to 15 residues. V lost 2 bases, J lost 0 bases, and 8 bases lay in between. The CDR3 protein is CASSLGGPSNQPQHF. The CDR3 nucleotides are TGTGCCAGCAGTTTAGGGGGGCCTAGCAATCAGCCCCAGCATTTT.

A few counts support this clonotype. V and J are TRBV11-1 and TRBJ2-5; D remains ambiguous. The V and J ends lost 1 base and 1 base respectively, with 10 bases between them. The length of the CDR3 is 15 residues. Germline V gives CDR1 SGHAT, CDR2 FQDESV (reference sequence). The CDR3 sequence: CASSLDGDSQETQYF. CDR3 coding DNA: TGTGCCAGCAGCTTAGATGGAGACTCCCAAGAGACCCAGTACTTC. Combining the CDR3 with reference TRBV11-1 and TRBJ2-5 gives the whole variable domain EAEVAQSPRYKITEKSQAVAFWCDPISGHATLYWYRQILGQGPELLVQFQDESVVDDSQLPKDRFSAERLKGVDSTLKIQPAELGDSAMYLCASSLDGDSQETQYFGPGTRLLVL.

The genes are TRBV28 and TRBJ2-3; no definite D call. The CDR3 is 17 residues long. Germline loops: CDR1 MDHEN, CDR2 SYDVKM. V lost 2 bases to trimming and J lost 2 bases, with 17 bases between them. CDR3 nucleotide sequence: TGTGCCAGCAGTTTAGGGTTCTTAGGCGGCTCCACAGATACGCAGTATTTT. It encodes CASSLGFLGGSTDTQYF.

There are many counts of this clonotype. The chain links TRBV7-9 to TRBJ2-5; D remains unclear. The CDR3 length is 11 residues. Germline V gene sequence: CDR1 SEHNR, CDR2 FQNEAQ (reference sequence). V was cut by 5 bases and J by 8 bases, with 9 bases left in between. CDR3 in amino acids: CASSPLGTQYF. The CDR3 bases are TGTGCCAGCAGCCCTTTAGGCACCCAGTACTTC.

The chain joins TRBV5-4 to TRBJ2-3, with TRBD1 as a possible D gene (6 bases). Germline loops: CDR1 SGHNT, CDR2 YYREEE (reference sequence). Between the trimmed V and J ends, which lost 3 bases and 5 bases, there was a span of 10 bases. The CDR3 has 13 amino acids. CDR3 sequence: CASSSGARDTQYF. CDR3 bases: TGTGCCAGCAGCTCAGGGGCCAGAGATACGCAGTATTTT.

This clonotype was seen repeatedly, ten times or more. The chain recombines TRBV6-1 with TRBJ1-5, with 9 positions matching TRBD1. The CDR3 has 15 amino acids. V dropped 4 bases and J dropped 5; count of bases not matched to a gene: 6. The germline V gene has CDR1 MNHNS and CDR2 SASEGT. This CDR3 is CASSGGTGNHQPQHF. The CDR3 DNA reads as TGTGCCAGCAGTGGGGGGACAGGGAATCATCAGCCCCAGCATTTT.

The rearrangement uses TRBV11-2 and TRBJ2-3; a possible D gene is TRBD2 (6 bases). V lost 5 bases and J 1 base, leaving 16 bases between the germline ends. Germline loops: CDR1 SGHAT, CDR2 FQNNGV. The CDR3 spans 16 residues. As DNA, the CDR3 is TGTGCCAGCAGCCCAATAGCGGATACCGGCACAGATACGCAGTATTTT. It translates to CASSPIADTGTDTQYF.

This clonotype was detected a few times. This sequence joins TRBV2 and TRBJ2-1, with D possibly matching TRBD2 (6 bases). This CDR3 is 12 amino acids long. V was trimmed by 11 bases and J by 8 bases, leaving 16 bases between them. In germline, CDR1 is SNHLY, CDR2 FYNNEI. The DNA of the CDR3 is TGTGCCGGGGGGTCGGAGGCCTATGAGCAGTTCTTC. Translated: CAGGSEAYEQFF. Based on the CDR3 plus reference TRBV2 and TRBJ2-1, the full variable domain is EPEVTQTPSHQVTQMGQEVILRCVPISNHLYFYWYRQILGQKVEFLVSFYNNEISEKSEIFDDQFSVERPDGSNFTLKIRSTKLEDSAMYFCAGGSEAYEQFFGPGTRLTVL.

Only a few counts were recorded for this clonotype. The V gene is TRBV5-1, the J gene TRBJ2-7, with 10 bases matching TRBD2. V lost 1 base to trimming and J lost 11 bases; unmatched junction nucleotides: 15. The CDR3 runs 16 residues. Germline V gene lookup returns CDR1 SGHRS and CDR2 YFSETQ. The CDR3 is CASSLNPGLAAHGEYF. The CDR3 DNA sequence: TGCGCCAGCAGCTTGAATCCCGGACTAGCGGCGCACGGGGAGTACTTC.

This clonotype came up a few times. The V call is TRBV2, the J call TRBJ1-5; D is perhaps TRBD1 (6 bases). Germline V CDR1 and CDR2: SNHLY, FYNNEI. V was cut by 8 bases and J by 7 bases, with 15 bases left in between. The CDR3 extends over 13 amino acids. CDR3 loop: CASQTGLGQPQHF. The CDR3 nucleotides read TGTGCCAGCCAAACAGGGTTGGGCCAGCCCCAGCATTTT.

This clonotype was counted between two and nine times. The junction differs from germline at one of its ends, possibly a read error. The rearrangement joins TRBV7-7 to TRBJ2-1, with D possibly TRBD2 on 6 matching bases. Per germline, CDR1 SSHAT and CDR2 FNYEAQ (reference sequence). The CDR3 is 15 residues long. The CDR3 protein is CASSLAASSYNEQFF. CDR3 in DNA: TGTGCTAGCAGCTTAGCGGCTAGCTCCTACAATGAGCAGTTCTTC. Supplemented by reference TRBV7-7 and TRBJ2-1, the full variable domain reads GAGVSQSPRYKVTKRGQDVTLRCDPISSHATLYWYQQALGQGPEFLTYFNYEAQPDKSGLPSDRFSAERPEGSISTLTIQRTEQRDSAMYRCASSLAASSYNEQFFGPGTRLTVL.

There are a few counts of this clonotype. The chain has TRBV25-1 and TRBJ2-1; 10 bases match TRBD2. The V and J ends lost 4 bases and 7 bases, in that order; junction bases with no gene match: 7. The CDR3 is made up of 15 amino acids. The germline V gene encodes CDR1 MGHDK and CDR2 SYGVNS. The CDR3 coding sequence is TGTGCCAGCAGTGTGGCTAGCGGGAGAAGTAATGAGCAGTTCTTC. Amino acids: CASSVASGRSNEQFF.

V is TRBV6-6 and J is TRBJ1-3, with TRBD1 matching over 9 bases. V was clipped by 6 bases and J by 7 bases; unmatched bases: 7. The CDR3 runs to 14 residues. Germline V gene lookup returns CDR1 MNHNY and CDR2 SVGAGI (reference sequence). The CDR3 DNA reads as TGTGCCAGCAGACCCGGACAGGGGCGGAACACCATATATTTT. It specifies CASRPGQGRNTIYF.

V is TRBV28 and J is TRBJ2-3; D is unclear. The CDR3 length is 14 residues. Trimming took off 6 bases at V and 4 bases at J, with 14 bases between the two ends. CDR1 and CDR2 (germline): MDHEN, SYDVKM. CDR3 sequence reads: CASSLYPGADTQYF. The CDR3 bases are TGTGCCAGCAGCCTATATCCTGGCGCAGATACGCAGTATTTT. Supplemented by reference TRBV28 and TRBJ2-3, the full variable domain reads DVKVTQSSRYLVKRTGEKVFLECVQDMDHENMFWYRQDPGLGLRLIYFSYDVKMKEKGDIPEGYSVSREKKERFSLILESASTNQTSMYLCASSLYPGADTQYFGPGTRLTVL.

The table lists this clonotype with a few counts. The chain links TRBV29-1 to TRBJ2-7, with TRBD2 as a possible D gene (5 bases). CDR3 length: 12 residues. V gave up 4 bases and J gave up 3 bases, with 10 bases separating them. Germline V CDR1 and CDR2: SQVTM, ANQGSEA. CDR3 DNA sequence: TGCAGCGTTGCAAGCGGAGACTACGAGCAGTACTTC. Encoded protein: CSVASGDYEQYF.

The gene calls are TRBV6-1 and TRBJ2-3, with D tentatively TRBD2 (5 bases). The CDR3 is 15 amino acids. Trimming shortened V by 6 bases and J by 2 bases, and 15 bases separated the two germline ends. The V gene's germline CDR1 is MNHNS and CDR2 SASEGT. CDR3 in amino acids: CASSSRGRDTDTQYF. The CDR3 DNA sequence: TGTGCCAGCAGCAGTCGAGGGCGAGACACAGATACGCAGTATTTT.

The genes are TRBV4-1 and TRBJ1-5; TRBD1 is a possible D gene (6 bases). Per the germline V gene, CDR1 is MGHRA and CDR2 is YSYEKL. The CDR3 contains 16 residues. With 1 base removed from V and 3 bases from J, the gap between germline ends came to 13 bases. The CDR3 DNA reads as TGCGCCAGCAGCCAAGTTGTTAAGGGGGACAATCAGCCCCAGCATTTT. Its protein is CASSQVVKGDNQPQHF.

This clonotype was recorded a few times. The chain combines TRBV7-8 with TRBJ1-5; 7 bases are shared with TRBD1. The trim removed 4 bases at V and 3 bases at J, leaving 18 bases unmatched. There are 19 residues in the CDR3. Germline CDR1 and CDR2: SGHVS and FQNEAQ. In DNA, the CDR3 is TGTGCCAGCAGCTGGATCACCGGGACAGCGGGGAGGGTCAATCAGCCCCAGCATTTT. The encoded protein is CASSWITGTAGRVNQPQHF.

The J gene is TRBJ1-1, the V gene TRBV4-1; D unresolved. Germline V gene data show CDR1 as MGHRA and CDR2 as YSYEKL. CDR3 size: 13 residues. Trimming removed 3 bases at V and 5 bases at J, with 10 bases between. The CDR3 DNA reads TGCGCCAGCAGCCACCCCCTCGAAACTGAAGCTTTCTTT. Its protein product is CASSHPLETEAFF.

This clonotype was seen a handful of times. The J gene is TRBJ2-7, the V gene TRBV6-1; a weak D match, TRBD1 (6 bases). V was trimmed by 7 bases and J by 2 bases, leaving 12 bases between them. Per the germline V gene, CDR1 is MNHNS and CDR2 is SASEGT. This CDR3 spans 13 amino acids. CDR3 amino acids: CASKQGGTYEQYF. The DNA for the CDR3 is TGTGCCAGCAAACAGGGCGGAACCTACGAGCAGTACTTC.

In this sample, this clonotype turned up many times. The rearrangement links TRBV28 to TRBJ2-3; D may correspond to TRBD1 or TRBD2 (6 bases each). With 6 bases removed from V and 1 base from J, the gap between germline ends came to 14 bases. CDR1 is MDHEN and CDR2 is SYDVKM in the germline V gene. The CDR3 is 15 amino acids. This CDR3 reads CASSLGGRGTDTQYF. The CDR3 bases are TGTGCCAGCAGCCTGGGGGGCAGGGGCACAGATACGCAGTATTTT.

This clonotype showed up just a few times. This chain joins TRBV2 and TRBJ2-2, with 7 bases lining up with TRBD1. The CDR3 length is 14 residues. Looked up from germline, CDR1 is SNHLY and CDR2 is FYNNEI. Germline trimming cut 7 bases from V and 0 bases from J; bases unmatched to any gene: 2. In DNA, the CDR3 is TGTGCCAGCACCGGGACAGCGAACACCGGGGAGCTGTTTTTT. This translates into CASTGTANTGELFF.

This clonotype turned up a few times. CDR3 in amino acids: CSARLLVSSYNEQFF. The CDR3 DNA follows: TGCAGTGCTAGATTGCTAGTTAGCTCCTACAATGAGCAGTTCTTC. The rearrangement uses TRBV20-1 and TRBJ2-1; no clear D gene. Germline lookup yields CDR1 DFQATT and CDR2 SNEGSKA (reference sequence). Trimming removed 2 bases from V and 0 bases from J, with 11 bases in between. The CDR3 is 15 residues long.

This clonotype was seen a few times. The rearrangement links TRBV29-1 to TRBJ1-2; no definite D call. V was trimmed by 3 bases and J by 7 bases, leaving 12 bases between them. Germline-derived CDR1 and CDR2 are SQVTM and ANQGSEA. This CDR3 has 12 residues. The CDR3 region has the DNA TGCAGCGTTGAGGAGGGTAGAGTTGGCTACACCTTC. Translated, it gives CSVEEGRVGYTF.